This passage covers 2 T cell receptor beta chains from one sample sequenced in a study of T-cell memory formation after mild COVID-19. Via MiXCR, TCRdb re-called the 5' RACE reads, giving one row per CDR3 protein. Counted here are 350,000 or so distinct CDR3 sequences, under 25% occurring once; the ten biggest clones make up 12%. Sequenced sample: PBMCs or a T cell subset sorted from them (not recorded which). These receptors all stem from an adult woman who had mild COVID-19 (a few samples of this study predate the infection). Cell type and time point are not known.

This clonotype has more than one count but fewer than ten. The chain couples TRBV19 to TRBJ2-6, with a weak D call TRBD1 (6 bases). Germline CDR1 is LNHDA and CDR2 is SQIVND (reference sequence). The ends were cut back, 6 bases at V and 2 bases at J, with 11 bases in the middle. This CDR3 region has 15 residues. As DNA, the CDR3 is TGTGCCAGTAGGTTGTCAGGGGCTGGGGCCAACGTCCTGACTTTC. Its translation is CASRLSGAGANVLTF.

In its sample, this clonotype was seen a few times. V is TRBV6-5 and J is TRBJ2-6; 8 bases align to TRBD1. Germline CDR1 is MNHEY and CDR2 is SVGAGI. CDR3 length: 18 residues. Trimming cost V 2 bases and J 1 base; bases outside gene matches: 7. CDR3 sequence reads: CASSYQPNRGSGANVLTF. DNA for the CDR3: TGTGCCAGCAGTTACCAGCCTAACAGGGGGTCTGGGGCCAACGTCCTGACTTTC.